A single sample gave rise to the 22 T cell receptor beta chains below, sequenced in a study of CD8+ T cells in alopecia areata. Sequencing used cDNA as its template, made by extracting RNA and reverse transcribing it. TCRdb keeps only in-frame clones here, not all; method: immunoSEQ multiplex PCR. The table has 85,000 to 95,000 clones, just over 70% seen once. Indicated treatment: oral pan-JAK inhibitor, 5-10 mg twice daily. Sequenced material: CD8+ T cells sorted from blood, taken around week 44, from a patient treated with tofacitinib. Receptors were obtained from a human donor with alopecia areata.

The chain links TRBV27 to TRBJ1-2; no clear D gene. The CDR3 totals 15 residues. Trimming cost V 3 bases and J 2 bases, with 13 bases left between them. Germline values: CDR1 MNHEY, CDR2 SMNVEV (reference sequence). The DNA of the CDR3 is TGTGCCAGCAGTTTTGTCCCACCCGAGAACTATGGCTACACCTTC. It encodes CASSFVPPENYGYTF.

The chain is built from TRBV29-1 and TRBJ2-1; D might be TRBD1 (6 bases). Germline values: CDR1 SQVTM, CDR2 ANQGSEA. V dropped 8 bases and J dropped 0 bases, with 14 bases sitting between them. This CDR3 spans 14 amino acids. DNA for the CDR3: TGCAGCTTCTTGACAGGTGACTCCTACAATGAGCAGTTCTTC. It specifies CSFLTGDSYNEQFF.

This clone appeared once. This chain connects TRBV4-1 to TRBJ2-3; 9 bases match TRBD1. Germline CDR1 MGHRA, CDR2 YSYEKL. The CDR3 is 15 residues long. Germline trimming cut 0 bases from V and 5 bases from J; bases unmatched to any gene: 3. CDR3 DNA sequence: TGCGCCAGCAGCCAAGAAGGGACAGGGCGAGATACGCAGTATTTT. This translates into CASSQEGTGRDTQYF.

CDR3 loop: CASGIQGSDTQYF. CDR3 sequence (DNA): TGTGCCAGCGGAATACAGGGAAGTGATACGCAGTATTTT. This sequence joins TRBV6-6 and TRBJ2-3; a weak D match, TRBD1 (6 bases). The CDR3 is made up of 13 amino acids. V lost 8 bases to trimming and J lost 6 bases, with 15 bases between them. Germline V gene lookup returns CDR1 MNHNY and CDR2 SVGAGI (reference sequence).

This sequence joins TRBV29-1 and TRBJ2-2; 7 nucleotides agree with TRBD2. The CDR3 extends over 13 amino acids. Germline values: CDR1 SQVTM, CDR2 ANQGSEA. V lost 7 bases and J lost 5; bases outside the gene matches: 7. This CDR3 reads CSGSGGGTGELFF. CDR3 DNA: TGCAGCGGATCGGGGGGAGGAACCGGGGAGCTGTTTTTT.

The chain has TRBV12-5 and TRBJ1-2; no reliable D call. The germline gives CDR1 LGHNT, CDR2 FRNRAP. Trimming stripped 6 bases from V and 2 bases from J, with 10 bases between. The CDR3 runs to 13 residues. The CDR3 sequence is CASGSTPNYGYTF. CDR3 coding DNA: TGTGCTAGTGGCTCTACACCCAACTATGGCTACACCTTC.

V usage is TRBV2 and J usage is TRBJ1-2, with D perhaps TRBD1 (5 bases). V shed 3 bases and J shed 6 bases, with 11 bases lying between them. The CDR3 totals 13 residues. Germline CDR1 SNHLY, CDR2 FYNNEI. CDR3 DNA: TGTGCCAGCAGTGAGACAGATCCAGATGGCTACACCTTC. Residues: CASSETDPDGYTF.

The gene calls are TRBV29-1 and TRBJ1-1, with D perhaps TRBD1 (5 bases). The CDR3 extends over 13 amino acids. CDR1 and CDR2 (germline): SQVTM, ANQGSEA. The V and J ends lost 4 bases and 4 bases respectively, with 13 bases between them. The CDR3 reads CSVGETGSTEAFF. CDR3 in DNA: TGCAGCGTTGGGGAAACAGGTTCCACTGAAGCTTTCTTT.

The CDR3 nucleotides are TGTGCCAGCAGTTTGTTTTCGACAGGTCTAGGATCAGGCTACACCTTC. Translated: CASSLFSTGLGSGYTF. This chain joins TRBV27 and TRBJ1-2; a weak D match, TRBD1 (6 bases). Trimming took 3 bases from V and 8 from J, leaving 22 bases between them. Germline values: CDR1 MNHEY, CDR2 SMNVEV (reference sequence). This CDR3 region has 16 residues.

V usage is TRBV30 and J usage is TRBJ1-5; D is unclear. The germline V and J ends were trimmed by 2 bases and 3 bases, with 8 bases remaining between them. Germline lookup yields CDR1 GTSNPN and CDR2 SVGIG (reference sequence). The CDR3 totals 13 residues. In DNA form, the CDR3 reads TGTGCCTGGAGTTTAAGTAACAATCAGCCCCAGCATTTT. Amino acid sequence: CAWSLSNNQPQHF.

This chain joins TRBV4-1 and TRBJ1-2; no definite D call. V was trimmed by 1 base and J by 3 bases, leaving 9 bases between them. The CDR3 consists of 14 residues. Germline V gene sequence: CDR1 MGHRA, CDR2 YSYEKL. DNA of the CDR3: TGCGCCAGCAGCCAAGGACCCGGGGACTATGGCTACACCTTC. Its translation is CASSQGPGDYGYTF.

The chain couples TRBV2 to TRBJ2-7, with 10 bases fitting TRBD1. The CDR3 sequence is 15 residues long. The germline V gene encodes CDR1 SNHLY and CDR2 FYNNEI. J gave up 7 bases and V 7 bases, and 13 bases lay outside the gene matches. For the CDR3, the DNA is TGTGCCAGCATACCATCCGGGACAGGGGTCTTGGAGCAGTACTTC. Translation gives CASIPSGTGVLEQYF.

The chain employs TRBV7-8 and TRBJ2-3, with 8 bases identical to TRBD2. This CDR3 comprises 18 residues. Per germline, CDR1 SGHVS and CDR2 FQNEAQ. The V segment lost 3 bases and the J segment 2 bases; nucleotides outside the gene matches: 13. The DNA for the CDR3 is TGTGCCAGCAGCTTGACCGAGGGCGGGGGGAACTACACAGATACGCAGTATTTT. It is translated as CASSLTEGGGNYTDTQYF.

This clone was seen a handful of times. The chain uses TRBV7-3 and TRBJ2-3, with D tentatively TRBD1 (5 bases). The germline V gene encodes CDR1 SGHTA and CDR2 FQGTGA. The CDR3 is 13 residues long. With 4 bases removed from V and 6 bases from J, the gap between germline ends came to 11 bases. The CDR3 DNA reads as TGTGCCAGCAGCTCCAAGGGGTGGGATACGCAGTATTTT. Its translation is CASSSKGWDTQYF.

V gene TRBV5-6 combines with J gene TRBJ2-5; tentatively, D is TRBD2 (6 bases). Germline CDR1 reads SGHDT; CDR2 reads YYEEEE. V was clipped by 0 bases and J by 5 bases, with 14 bases between them. The CDR3 extends over 15 amino acids. The CDR3: CASSLVAGLGETQYF. CDR3 sequence (DNA): TGTGCCAGCAGCTTGGTTGCGGGGTTAGGGGAGACCCAGTACTTC. The complete variable domain, with remaining parts taken from reference TRBV5-6 and TRBJ2-5, reads DAGVTQSPTHLIKTRGQQVTLRCSPKSGHDTVSWYQQALGQGPQFIFQYYEEEERQRGNFPDRFSGHQFPNYSSELNVNALLLGDSALYLCASSLVAGLGETQYFGPGTRLLVL.

The chain is built from TRBV29-1 and TRBJ2-1, with 9 positions matching TRBD2. This CDR3 has 14 amino acids. The V segment lost 7 bases and the J segment 5 bases; nucleotides outside the gene matches: 9. Per the germline V gene, CDR1 is SQVTM and CDR2 is ANQGSEA. DNA of the CDR3: TGCAGCGCAGACTTGGGACTAGCAGACAATGAGCAGTTCTTC. Translating gives CSADLGLADNEQFF.

J is TRBJ1-5 and V is TRBV7-9, with D possibly TRBD1 on 5 matching bases. Germline V lookup: CDR1 SEHNR, CDR2 FQNEAQ (reference sequence). This CDR3 region has 18 residues. V lost 4 bases and J 2 bases, leaving 21 bases between the germline ends. The CDR3 coding sequence is TGTGCCAGCAGCTCCCTCGATCAGGGTGGGTTCGGCAATCAGCCCCAGCATTTT. The encoded protein is CASSSLDQGGFGNQPQHF.

This sequence joins TRBV7-8 and TRBJ1-1, with 11 bases that match TRBD1. Trimming took 4 bases from V and 5 from J; bases not matched to a gene: 9. Germline V gene lookup returns CDR1 SGHVS and CDR2 FQNEAQ. This CDR3 is 16 amino acids long. The CDR3 loop is CASSSQLGTGGTEAFF. The DNA for the CDR3 is TGTGCCAGCAGCTCCCAGTTGGGGACAGGGGGAACTGAAGCTTTCTTT.

This sequence joins TRBV28 and TRBJ1-2; the D is unclear. CDR3 size: 14 residues. V gave up 7 bases and J gave up 4 bases, with 16 bases separating them. Germline V gene lookup returns CDR1 MDHEN and CDR2 SYDVKM. The CDR3 reads CASTLNAGLYGYTF. In DNA form, the CDR3 reads TGTGCCAGCACCCTAAATGCCGGCCTCTATGGCTACACCTTC.

The chain couples TRBV30 to TRBJ2-1; D is possibly TRBD2 (6 bases). The germline V gene has CDR1 GTSNPN and CDR2 SVGIG (reference sequence). There are 12 residues in the CDR3. The V gene lost 6 bases and the J gene lost 7 bases, with 13 bases spanning the gap. The DNA of the CDR3 is TGTGCCTGTGATCGGAGGGGTAATGAGCAGTTCTTC. Protein: CACDRRGNEQFF.

The V call is TRBV10-2, the J call TRBJ1-1, with TRBD1 as a possible D gene (5 bases). CDR1 is WSHSY, CDR2 SAAADI, per germline. This CDR3 has 14 residues. Trimming pared 6 bases from V and 7 bases from J, leaving 18 bases between. The chain's CDR3 is CASREGREAGEAFF. The CDR3 DNA is TGCGCCAGCAGGGAGGGCAGGGAAGCGGGTGAAGCTTTCTTT.

This clone has only a few counts. This rearrangement joins TRBV10-3 to TRBJ1-1, with a weak D call TRBD1 (6 bases). Looked up from germline, CDR1 is ENHRY and CDR2 is SYGVKD. CDR3 length: 13 amino acids. Trimming took off 3 bases at V and 1 base at J, with 6 bases between the two ends. CDR3 DNA sequence: TGTGCCATCAGTGAACAGGGGAACACTGAAGCTTTCTTT. Its translation: CAISEQGNTEAFF.